What follows are 28 T cell receptor beta chains derived from one specimen sequenced in a study of T-cell memory formation after mild COVID-19. In TCRdb, the 5' RACE reads were re-called with MiXCR into one record per CDR3 protein. The table has 300,000 to 400,000 distinct CDR3 sequences, over 25% seen once. The sequenced sample consisted of PBMCs or a T cell subset sorted from them (not recorded which). The receptors here all came from an adult woman who had mild COVID-19 (a few samples of this study predate the infection). Cell type and time point are not known.

Only a few counts were recorded for this clonotype. This chain uses TRBV27 with TRBJ2-7, with D tentatively TRBD2 (6 bases). V gave up 0 bases and J gave up 2 bases, with 11 bases separating them. The CDR3 loop spans 15 amino acids. Germline V gene sequence: CDR1 MNHEY, CDR2 SMNVEV (reference sequence). The CDR3 DNA follows: TGTGCCAGCAGTTTATCGCGGACGGGAGCCTACGAGCAGTACTTC. This translates into CASSLSRTGAYEQYF.

This clonotype has just a few counts. The V call is TRBV7-2, the J call TRBJ1-3; D ambiguous. CDR3 length equals 16 residues. Germline V gene data show CDR1 as SGHTA and CDR2 as FQGNSA. Trimming took off 1 base at V and 0 bases at J, with 10 bases between the two ends. CDR3 protein: CASSLGTDDSGNTIYF. CDR3 bases: TGTGCCAGCAGCTTAGGGACCGATGACTCTGGAAACACCATATATTTT.

This clonotype was recorded a few times. The CDR3 nucleotides are TGCGCCAGCAGCTTGGACAGGGCAGATACGCAGTATTTT. This encodes CASSLDRADTQYF. The chain combines TRBV5-1 with TRBJ2-3; tentative D call: TRBD1 (6 bases). The CDR3 runs 13 residues. Trimming pared 0 bases from V and 4 bases from J, leaving 6 bases between. CDR1 is SGHRS, CDR2 YFSETQ, per germline.

This chain uses TRBV7-9 with TRBJ1-3, with D uncertain. The CDR3 is made up of 14 amino acids. The ends were cut back, 3 bases at V and 8 bases at J, with 14 bases in the middle. Looked up from germline, CDR1 is SEHNR and CDR2 is FQNEAQ (reference sequence). The CDR3 DNA reads as TGTGCCAGCAGCTTCTCCGCCGGGCGGGACACCATATATTTT. Amino acids: CASSFSAGRDTIYF.

The chain employs TRBV24-1 and TRBJ2-5; 7 nucleotides align to TRBD1. Germline assignment: CDR1 KGHDR and CDR2 SFDVKD. The CDR3 spans 13 residues. Trimming at V came to 9 bases and at J to 3 bases, leaving 6 bases not matched to a gene. This CDR3 reads CATGGQLKETQYF. The CDR3, as DNA: TGTGCCACCGGGGGACAGCTTAAAGAGACCCAGTACTTC.

This chain joins TRBV5-1 and TRBJ2-1; D is unclear. The ends were cut back, 4 bases at V and 6 bases at J, with 20 bases in the middle. CDR3 length: 16 residues. Germline lookup yields CDR1 SGHRS and CDR2 YFSETQ. The CDR3 nucleotides read TGCGCCAGCAGCGTTGGTGGGGTCCAGATGGGCAATGAGCAGTTCTTC. The encoded protein is CASSVGGVQMGNEQFF.

This clonotype has just a few counts. This chain joins TRBV2 and TRBJ1-2; 9 bases align to TRBD1. Germline assignment: CDR1 SNHLY and CDR2 FYNNEI. With 6 bases clipped from V and 7 bases from J, the junction kept 9 bases outside the gene matches. The CDR3 runs 14 residues. Written as DNA, the CDR3 is TGTGCCAGCAGCGCCGGCGGGACAGGGTTTGGCTACACCTTC. Protein: CASSAGGTGFGYTF.

V usage is TRBV12-3 or TRBV12-4 and J usage is TRBJ2-3, with 9 bases matching TRBD1. This CDR3 comprises 18 residues. Unmatched junction bases numbered 14, after V lost 6 bases and J lost 1 base. This chain's CDR3 is CASSPGTGLQPGTDTQYF. The CDR3 DNA is TGTGCCAGCAGCCCGGGGACAGGGCTCCAACCCGGCACAGATACGCAGTATTTT.

This clonotype was seen more than once but under ten times. This rearrangement joins TRBV3-1 to TRBJ2-1; a possible D gene is TRBD2 (6 bases). Trimming took 5 bases from V and 8 from J, leaving 19 bases between them. The germline gives CDR1 LGHDT, CDR2 YNNKEL (reference sequence). This CDR3 has 15 residues. CDR3 residues: CASSAWGVVKDEQFF. DNA of the CDR3: TGTGCCAGCAGCGCTTGGGGGGTTGTGAAAGATGAGCAGTTCTTC.

The V gene is TRBV18, the J gene TRBJ2-7; 9 positions agree with TRBD1. V gave up 3 bases and J gave up 0 bases; unmatched junction bases: 6. Germline CDR1 reads KGHSH; CDR2 reads LQKENI. The CDR3 contains 16 residues. The CDR3 DNA follows: TGTGCCAGCTCACCTAGGGCGACAGGGGGCTCCTACGAGCAGTACTTC. Protein sequence: CASSPRATGGSYEQYF.

This clonotype was counted a few times. The V call is TRBV6-5, the J call TRBJ2-2, with D possibly being TRBD1 or TRBD2 (5 bases each). The CDR3 spans 14 residues. CDR1 and CDR2 (germline): MNHEY, SVGAGI. The ends were cut back, 6 bases at V and 6 bases at J, with 14 bases in the middle. The CDR3 loop reads CASRLREMAGELFF. For the CDR3, the DNA is TGTGCCAGCAGACTCAGGGAGATGGCCGGGGAGCTGTTTTTT.

The chain employs TRBV4-2 and TRBJ2-3; D possibly corresponds to TRBD2 (5 bases). V dropped 5 bases and J dropped 0 bases, with 9 bases sitting between them. The V gene's germline CDR1 is LGHNA and CDR2 YNFKEQ. The CDR3 has 14 amino acids. This chain's CDR3 is CASSSGISTDTQYF. The CDR3 DNA is TGTGCCAGCAGCTCGGGGATTAGCACAGATACGCAGTATTTT.

The chain combines TRBV2 with TRBJ2-1; 7 nucleotides match TRBD1. This CDR3 is built from 14 residues. Per germline, CDR1 SNHLY and CDR2 FYNNEI. The V segment lost 5 bases and the J segment 5 bases; nucleotides outside the gene matches: 6. CDR3 nucleotides: TGTGCCAGCAGTTGGGGGACAGAGAACAATGAGCAGTTCTTC. Translated, it gives CASSWGTENNEQFF.

This rearrangement joins TRBV12-3 or TRBV12-4 to TRBJ1-2; 7 nucleotides align to TRBD1. This CDR3 has 14 residues. Trimming removed 2 bases from V and 5 bases from J; junction bases left unmatched: 5. In DNA, the CDR3 is TGTGCCAGCAGTTTACAGGGGGAAATATATGGCTACACCTTC. This encodes CASSLQGEIYGYTF.

This clonotype was observed a few times. CDR3: CASSVGGVAYNEQFF. The CDR3 DNA is TGTGCCAGCAGCGTAGGGGGTGTCGCCTACAATGAGCAGTTCTTC. The chain couples TRBV9 to TRBJ2-1, with D uncertain. The germline V and J ends were trimmed by 0 bases and 2 bases, with 9 bases remaining between them. The CDR3 is 15 amino acids. Germline loops: CDR1 SGDLS, CDR2 YYNGEE.

This chain joins TRBV4-2 and TRBJ2-5, with D unresolved. Germline loops: CDR1 LGHNA, CDR2 YNFKEQ. This CDR3 contains 15 residues. Between the trimmed V and J ends, which lost 0 bases and 5 bases, there was a span of 13 bases. The CDR3 here is CASSQDRAGTETQYF. The CDR3 DNA reads TGTGCCAGCAGCCAAGATCGGGCAGGCACGGAGACCCAGTACTTC.

This clonotype was detected only a few times. The V gene is TRBV12-3 or TRBV12-4, the J gene TRBJ2-1; D remains ambiguous. Trimming removed 6 bases at V and 5 bases at J, with 14 bases between. The CDR3 runs to 14 residues. CDR3 in amino acids: CASSIGQEDNEQFF. CDR3 DNA: TGTGCCAGCAGCATCGGGCAGGAAGACAATGAGCAGTTCTTC.

The rearrangement links TRBV7-8 to TRBJ2-1; D is undetermined. The CDR3 totals 12 residues. The V end lost 1 base, the J end lost 15 bases, and 13 bases lay between the germline ends. CDR1 SGHVS and CDR2 FQNEAQ come from the germline V gene. As DNA, the CDR3 is TGTGCCAGCAGCTTAGATAGACAAAGGATGTTCTTC. This translates into CASSLDRQRMFF.

This clonotype was found a few times. This sequence joins TRBV20-1 and TRBJ2-1; D is unresolved. CDR3 length: 16 residues. Germline-derived CDR1 and CDR2 are DFQATT and SNEGSKA (reference sequence). Trimming stripped 3 bases from V and 0 bases from J, with 15 bases between. CDR3 loop: CSASLLRSSSYNEQFF. The CDR3 DNA sequence: TGCAGTGCTAGTTTACTTAGGTCGAGCTCCTACAATGAGCAGTTCTTC.

This clonotype was observed a handful of times. V gene TRBV7-6 combines with J gene TRBJ2-5; TRBD2 matches at 7 bases. The CDR3 covers 17 residues. Germline assignment: CDR1 SGHVS and CDR2 FNYEAQ. Trimming cost V 3 bases and J 1 base; bases outside gene matches: 11. The CDR3 nucleotides read TGTGCCAGCAGCTTGGGTCCGGGACTAAAGGTCCAAGAGACCCAGTACTTC. As protein: CASSLGPGLKVQETQYF.

This sequence joins TRBV5-6 and TRBJ1-1, with D possibly matching TRBD1 (6 bases). The CDR3 is 14 residues long. V lost 4 bases, J lost 3 bases, and 13 bases lay in between. Germline values: CDR1 SGHDT, CDR2 YYEEEE. Written as DNA, the CDR3 is TGTGCCAGCAGCACCGAGGGGGGGGACACTGAAGCTTTCTTT. Its protein is CASSTEGGDTEAFF. The full variable domain, its missing parts supplied by reference TRBV5-6 and TRBJ1-1, is DAGVTQSPTHLIKTRGQQVTLRCSPKSGHDTVSWYQQALGQGPQFIFQYYEEEERQRGNFPDRFSGHQFPNYSSELNVNALLLGDSALYLCASSTEGGDTEAFFGQGTRLTVV.

The rearrangement uses TRBV13 and TRBJ1-6; D call uncertain. CDR1 and CDR2 (germline): PRHDT, FYEKMQ (reference sequence). V lost 5 bases and J lost 9, with 11 bases in between. This CDR3 contains 13 residues. The CDR3 DNA reads TGTGCCAGCAGCCAAAGGACCATTTCACCCCTCCACTTT. It is translated as CASSQRTISPLHF.

This clonotype was recorded at least ten times. The chain is built from TRBV24-1 and TRBJ1-5, with D uncertain. Germline-derived CDR1 and CDR2 are KGHDR and SFDVKD. This CDR3 is built from 12 residues. Trimming stripped 0 bases from V and 6 bases from J, with 2 bases between. The CDR3 reads CATSDLGQPQHF. The CDR3 DNA is TGTGCCACCAGTGATTTGGGTCAGCCCCAGCATTTT.

The sample holds a few counts of this clonotype. This chain uses TRBV9 with TRBJ2-7, with D possibly matching TRBD2 (6 bases). V lost 0 bases, J lost 2 bases, and 12 bases lay in between. This CDR3 comprises 15 residues. Germline V lookup: CDR1 SGDLS, CDR2 YYNGEE. The DNA of the CDR3 is TGTGCCAGCAGCGTAGGTGGCGGGAACACCTACGAGCAGTACTTC. Amino acid sequence: CASSVGGGNTYEQYF. The variable domain in full, with the rest retrieved from reference TRBV9 and TRBJ2-7, is DSGVTQTPKHLITATGQRVTLRCSPRSGDLSVYWYQQSLDQGLQFLIQYYNGEERAKGNILERFSAQQFPDLHSELNLSSLELGDSALYFCASSVGGGNTYEQYFGPGTRLTVT.

This clonotype was seen many times. This chain's CDR3 is CASSTARQGNYGYTF. CDR3 nucleotide sequence: TGTGCCAGCAGCACGGCCCGACAGGGCAACTATGGCTACACCTTC. The chain combines TRBV6-5 with TRBJ1-2, with 7 bases that match TRBD1. The V segment lost 6 bases and the J segment 2 bases; nucleotides outside the gene matches: 9. Per the germline V gene, CDR1 is MNHEY and CDR2 is SVGAGI. The CDR3 has 15 amino acids.

DNA of the CDR3: TGTGCCAGCTCTCCTACTAGCGTCCAAGAGACCCAGTACTTC. Translated, it gives CASSPTSVQETQYF. The J gene is TRBJ2-5, the V gene TRBV18; 7 bases are a match to TRBD2. The CDR3 totals 14 residues. V shed 6 bases and J 1 base; nucleotides not matched to a gene: 5. Looked up from germline, CDR1 is KGHSH and CDR2 is LQKENI.

The sample holds a few counts of this clonotype. The chain uses TRBV4-1 and TRBJ1-1, with a weak D call TRBD1 (5 bases). Trimming took 0 bases from V and 1 from J, leaving 12 bases between them. Germline CDR1 reads MGHRA; CDR2 reads YSYEKL. CDR3 length: 16 residues. CDR3 DNA sequence: TGCGCCAGCAGCCAAGATCCGGGTCAGGGGAACACTGAAGCTTTCTTT. The encoded protein is CASSQDPGQGNTEAFF.

This clonotype was seen more than once but under ten times. The chain recombines TRBV14 with TRBJ2-3; D not certain. The CDR3 totals 16 residues. Trimming left V 1 base short and J 0 bases short, with 11 bases between. Germline V gives CDR1 SGHDN, CDR2 FVKESK. CDR3 region: CASSQVLGISTDTQYF. CDR3 nucleotide sequence: TGTGCCAGCAGCCAAGTGCTGGGAATTAGCACAGATACGCAGTATTTT.